Listed below are T cell receptor beta chains from one sample, sequenced in a study of T cell repertoires in cytomegalovirus infection. TCRdb recomputed calls from the reads with MiXCR, one row per CDR3 protein. The data contain about 740,000 distinct CDR3 sequences, 35% to 45% of them singletons. Sequencing used PBMCs. Receptor source: a human donor in good health (CMV status not recorded). Some clones in this sample may be carry-over from other donors' samples. Both conserved end residues are part of each CDR3. D genes are given only for firm matches. A row's size may be missing; if present it is once, few, many or a size class.

j_call	v_call	d_call	clone_size	cdr3_nt	cdr3_aa
TRBJ2-7	TRBV7-2	TRBD1	few	TGTGCCAGCAGCTTAGCCGTTACGGGACAGGGGTCCTACGAGCAGTACTTC	CASSLAVTGQGSYEQYF
TRBJ2-1	TRBV7-9	TRBD2	-	TGTGCCAGCAGCTTAGACCCGGGAGGCTACAATGAGCAGTTCTTC	CASSLDPGGYNEQFF
TRBJ2-1	TRBV28	-	few	TGTGCCAGCAGCAACCCCGGAACCTTGAATGAGCAGTTCTTC	CASSNPGTLNEQFF
TRBJ2-1	TRBV6-2/TRBV6-3	-	-	TGTGCCAGCAGTTCCGAGGGAGTCTCACACAATGAGCAGTTCTTC	CASSSEGVSHNEQFF
TRBJ2-4	TRBV12-3/TRBV12-4	-	-	TGTGCCAGCATCTATGGGACTCGGGGTGGGCTCCTACGCCCAGCCAAAAACATTCAGTACTTC	CASIYGTRGGLLRPAKNIQYF
TRBJ2-5	TRBV7-4	-	few	TGTGCCAGCACTTCAGTGGGGGGTCGAGCGGAGGAGACCCAGTACTTC	CASTSVGGRAEETQYF
TRBJ1-1	TRBV7-2	-	-	TGTGCCAGCAGCTTGCGCCCTGAAGCTTTCTTT	CASSLRPEAFF
TRBJ1-2	TRBV12-3/TRBV12-4	TRBD1	-	TGTGCCAGCAGTTTACGGGACAGCGCTAACTCTGGCTACACCTTC	CASSLRDSANSGYTF
TRBJ1-5	TRBV7-6	TRBD1	-	TGTGCCAGCAGCCTACAGGGGTATGTTATGGGTAGCAATCAGCCCCAGCATTTT	CASSLQGYVMGSNQPQHF
TRBJ1-5	TRBV7-2	-	-	TGTGCCAGCAGCTTGGGGGCAGGGTCCCCCAATCAGCCCCAGCATTTT	CASSLGAGSPNQPQHF
TRBJ2-1	TRBV20-1	-	-	TGCAGTGCTAGAGTACTAAAACTCTACAATGAGCAGTTCTTC	CSARVLKLYNEQFF
TRBJ2-1	TRBV6-1	-	few	TGTGCCAGCAGTGATGCGGGACAGCCCTACAATGAGCAGTTCTTC	CASSDAGQPYNEQFF
TRBJ2-7	TRBV6-5	-	-	TGTGCCAGCAGTCGGCTTTGGCGCACCCTGAACTACGAGCAGTACTTC	CASSRLWRTLNYEQYF
TRBJ2-2	TRBV28	-	few	TGTGCCAGCAGGATAGGGGGGGGAGAGACCGGGGAGCTGTTTTTT	CASRIGGGETGELFF
TRBJ1-5	TRBV4-1	-	few	TGCGCCAGCAGCCAATTAAGAAATCAGCCCCAGCATTTT	CASSQLRNQPQHF
TRBJ2-2	TRBV7-9	-	few	TGTGCCAGCAGCTTATCTGGCGGGACGAACACCGGGGAGCTGTTTTTT	CASSLSGGTNTGELFF
TRBJ1-1	TRBV2	-	-	TGTGCCAGCAAGAGGGAGAACACTGAAGCTTTCTTT	CASKRENTEAFF
TRBJ1-2	TRBV2	-	few	TGTGCCAGCAGTGAAGCTGGGGGAGGCGTCGACTATGGCTACACCTTC	CASSEAGGGVDYGYTF
TRBJ1-2	TRBV4-1	TRBD1	many	TGCGCCAGCAGCCAAGGCAATACAGGGGGCATGGGTGGCTACACCTTC	CASSQGNTGGMGGYTF
TRBJ2-7	TRBV7-2	-	many	TGTGCCAGCAGCTCCATCTCCTACGAGCAGTACTTC	CASSSISYEQYF
TRBJ1-1	TRBV15	-	-	TGTGCCACCAGCAGGAACAGGGCACCGAACACTGAAGCTTTCTTT	CATSRNRAPNTEAFF
TRBJ1-2	TRBV11-2	-	-	TGTGCCAGCAGCCCGCCGGGACAACTGAGTGGCTACACCTTC	CASSPPGQLSGYTF
TRBJ2-7	TRBV12-5	-	-	TGTGCTAGTGGTCCAGGTACCGAGCAGTACTTC	CASGPGTEQYF
TRBJ2-1	TRBV2	TRBD2	-	TGTGCCAGCCTTGGGCCCCAAGCGGGGTCCCGAAACTACAATGAGCAGTTCTTC	CASLGPQAGSRNYNEQFF
TRBJ1-2	TRBV7-2	TRBD1	-	TGTGCCTGCAGATTGACTAGACAGGGAGGAGGCTACACCTTC	CACRLTRQGGGYTF
TRBJ1-6	TRBV4-1	-	-	TGCGCCAGCAGCCAAGAGCGGTTGCCTAATTCACCCCTCCACTTT	CASSQERLPNSPLHF
TRBJ2-7	TRBV28	TRBD2	few	TGTGCCAGCAGTCCATCTCTTGTGTCGGGGGGGCTAGGGGAGCAGTACTTC	CASSPSLVSGGLGEQYF
TRBJ1-5	TRBV4-2	TRBD1	-	TGTGCCAGCAGCCACTTGACAGGGGACGACAATCAGCCCCAGCATTTT	CASSHLTGDDNQPQHF
TRBJ2-1	TRBV24-1	-	-	TGTGCCACCAGTGATTCATCCATCCAGGGGGGACAGACCACCTACAATGAGCAGTTCTTC	CATSDSSIQGGQTTYNEQFF
TRBJ2-1	TRBV4-2	TRBD1	-	TGTGCCAGCAGCCAAAGAACAGGGGATGGATTTTACAATGAGCAGTTCTTC	CASSQRTGDGFYNEQFF
TRBJ2-7	TRBV7-2	TRBD2	many	TGTGCCAGCAGCCGCACCCGGGAGGTCCACGAGCAGTACTTC	CASSRTREVHEQYF
TRBJ2-1	TRBV29-1	-	-	TGCAGCGCAGGCCGGGGGAGTGCTGAGCAGTTCTTC	CSAGRGSAEQFF
TRBJ2-1	TRBV7-2	TRBD2	many	TGTGCCAGCAGCTTAACGCTAGCGGGGGGCAATGAGCAGTTCTTC	CASSLTLAGGNEQFF
TRBJ2-5	TRBV7-6	-	once	TGTGCCAGCAGCGTAGCGTTAGAGTCCGAGACCCAGTACTTC	CASSVALESETQYF
TRBJ2-3	TRBV7-9	-	few	TGTGCCAGCAGCTTAACCCTAGGGACAGATACGCAGTATTTT	CASSLTLGTDTQYF
TRBJ1-5	TRBV12-3/TRBV12-4	TRBD1	-	TGTGCCAGCAGCCTCATGGGGGCAGGGGGCCAGCCCCAGCATTTT	CASSLMGAGGQPQHF
TRBJ2-2	TRBV4-1	TRBD2	few	TGCGCCAGCAGCCAACTCACAGCGGGGGGGCCGACCGGGGAGCTGTTTTTT	CASSQLTAGGPTGELFF
TRBJ2-1	TRBV20-1	-	few	TGCAGTGCTAGTTGGGTGATGTCCTACAATGAGCAGTTCTTC	CSASWVMSYNEQFF
TRBJ2-3	TRBV14	TRBD2	-	TGTGCCAGCAGCCCTCGAGGACTAGCCACAGATACGCAGTATTTT	CASSPRGLATDTQYF
TRBJ2-3	TRBV23-1	-	-	TGCGCCAGCAGTCAATTGTTCGTAGATACGCAGTATTTT	CASSQLFVDTQYF
TRBJ2-7	TRBV7-6	TRBD2	-	TGTGCCAGCAGCCCGTTCATAGCGGGAGGTTCCTACGAGCAGTACTTC	CASSPFIAGGSYEQYF
TRBJ2-5	TRBV5-6	-	few	TGTGCCAGCAGCCCGCTTGGGGGACCCGGCGGCGAGACCCAGTACTTC	CASSPLGGPGGETQYF
TRBJ2-1	TRBV12-3/TRBV12-4	TRBD2	-	TGTGCCAGCAGTGATGGGGGGGATGAGCAGTTCTTC	CASSDGGDEQFF
TRBJ2-7	TRBV29-1	TRBD2	-	TGCAGCGTTGCTTGGGGAGGACTAGCGACCTACGAGCAGTACTTC	CSVAWGGLATYEQYF
TRBJ1-2	TRBV5-6	-	few	TGTGCCAGCAGCTTTTTTTGGGGCTCGGGGGCGCGTGGCTACACCTTC	CASSFFWGSGARGYTF
TRBJ2-1	TRBV7-9	TRBD2	-	TGTGCCAGCAGCTTATCCGGGGGGGTGTGGGACAATGAGCAGTTCTTC	CASSLSGGVWDNEQFF
TRBJ1-1	TRBV19	TRBD1	-	TGTGACAGTAGTTGGGACAGGGGAGTGGGCACTGAAGCTTTCTTT	CDSSWDRGVGTEAFF